A selection of T cell receptor beta chains follows, all from one sample in a study of CD8 T cells in ankylosing spondylitis. Using its own MiXCR run on the 5' RACE reads, TCRdb lists one record per CDR3 protein. Of approximately 220,000 distinct CDR3 sequences listed, 20% to 30% were seen once; the top ten hold about 7%. What was sequenced was blood, either unsorted or a sorted T cell fraction (not recorded which). The source of these receptors is a male donor with ankylosing spondylitis or in good health (not recorded which). Both conserved end residues are part of each CDR3. D genes are given only for firm matches. Size values are once, few and many counts, or a class for expanded clones, and some rows have none.

DNA | CDR3 | V | size | D | J
TGTGCCAGCAGTGAATCGCGGACAGCGCAAGCTTTCTTT | CASSESRTAQAFF | TRBV6-1 | - | - | TRBJ1-1
TGTGCCAGCAGTTATTGGGGCCGAGGGACAGATACGCAGTATTTT | CASSYWGRGTDTQYF | TRBV6-5 | many | - | TRBJ2-3
TGTGCCAGCAGTGAATACTTGGGGACAGTCAGCTCTGGGGCCAACGTCCTGACTTTC | CASSEYLGTVSSGANVLTF | TRBV25-1 | - | TRBD1 | TRBJ2-6
TGCAGCGTTGGGGGGACTACCTACGGAAGCGAGCAGTACTTC | CSVGGTTYGSEQYF | TRBV29-1 | - | TRBD2 | TRBJ2-7
TGCGCCAGCAGCTTGGCTGGGGAGATCCAAGAGACCCAGTACTTC | CASSLAGEIQETQYF | TRBV5-1 | many | - | TRBJ2-5
TGCAGCGTTGAGACTAGCTCTGGGGCCAACGTCCTGACTTTC | CSVETSSGANVLTF | TRBV29-1 | - | - | TRBJ2-6
TGCGCCAGCAGCTTGGCGGCAGGCGGCAATCAGCCCCAGCATTTT | CASSLAAGGNQPQHF | TRBV5-1 | many | - | TRBJ1-5
TGCAGCGCGATTAAAGGCTACGAGCAGTACTTC | CSAIKGYEQYF | TRBV29-1 | few | - | TRBJ2-7
TGCAGTGCTAGCCGAGAGGGGACAGGGGTCACTGAAGCTTTCTTT | CSASREGTGVTEAFF | TRBV20-1 | many | TRBD1 | TRBJ1-1
TGTGCCAGCAGTTACTCGAAAGCGGGAGGGAAGGGGACCCAGTACTTC | CASSYSKAGGKGTQYF | TRBV6-5 | - | TRBD2 | TRBJ2-5
TGCAGCGTCACTTCGGGACCCCCACGCTACGAGCAGTACTTC | CSVTSGPPRYEQYF | TRBV29-1 | many | - | TRBJ2-7
TGTGCCAGCAGTTTAGGGGGCAGCCACTACGAGCAGTACTTC | CASSLGGSHYEQYF | TRBV12-3/TRBV12-4 | many | - | TRBJ2-7
TGTGCCAGCAGTTACTCGGGACAGGGGGAGACTGAAGCTTTCTTT | CASSYSGQGETEAFF | TRBV6-5 | few | TRBD1 | TRBJ1-1
TGTGCCAGCAAAGGCGGGACATTCAATCCCCAAGAGACCCAGTACTTC | CASKGGTFNPQETQYF | TRBV12-3/TRBV12-4 | - | - | TRBJ2-5
TGCGCCAGCAGCGCCAAACAGGGGAGGAACACTGAAGCTTTCTTT | CASSAKQGRNTEAFF | TRBV5-1 | - | TRBD1 | TRBJ1-1
TGCGCCAGCGGACGGGAAGGGGGTAACTATGGCTACACCTTC | CASGREGGNYGYTF | TRBV5-1 | once | - | TRBJ1-2
TGTGCCAGCAGCCAAGATCTCGGGGGCTCCTACAATGAGCAGTTCTTC | CASSQDLGGSYNEQFF | TRBV4-2 | - | - | TRBJ2-1
TGCAGTGCTAGAGTTCACGGGGCCGGTGGAAACACCATATATTTT | CSARVHGAGGNTIYF | TRBV20-1 | - | - | TRBJ1-3
TGTGCCAGCAGCAAAGGAGGCCGGAACAGTCAGCCCCAGCATTTT | CASSKGGRNSQPQHF | TRBV21-1 | many | - | TRBJ1-5
TGTGCCAGCAGTTACTCCTCCGCGGCAGCGTACAATGAGCAGTTCTTC | CASSYSSAAAYNEQFF | TRBV6-5 | many | - | TRBJ2-1
TGTGCCAGCAGTACTAGCTACACCGGGGAGCTGTTTTTT | CASSTSYTGELFF | TRBV12-3/TRBV12-4 | many | - | TRBJ2-2
TGTGCCAGCAACGTGCAGGGTACCTACGAGCAGTACTTC | CASNVQGTYEQYF | TRBV5-5 | few | - | TRBJ2-7
TGTGCCAGCAGTTACTCGGCCAGACAAGAGACCCAGTACTTC | CASSYSARQETQYF | TRBV6-5 | many | - | TRBJ2-5
TGTGCCACCAGTGCGGGACAGGGATCCTCCTACGAGCAGTACTTC | CATSAGQGSSYEQYF | TRBV24-1 | many | TRBD1 | TRBJ2-7
TGTGCTAGCAGCCCCCGCCGCCTTCACACTGAAGCTTTCTTT | CASSPRRLHTEAFF | TRBV7-7 | many | - | TRBJ1-1
TGCGCCAGCAATCCTGGACCCGAAGAGACCCAGTACTTC | CASNPGPEETQYF | TRBV5-1 | many | - | TRBJ2-5
TGTGCCAGCACTAAACACAGGGACGGTGAAGCTTTCTTT | CASTKHRDGEAFF | TRBV6-1 | few | - | TRBJ1-1
TGTGCCAGCAGTTTACAGCGGGAGGCAGATGAGCAGTTCTTC | CASSLQREADEQFF | TRBV12-3/TRBV12-4 | - | TRBD2 | TRBJ2-1
TGTGCCAGCAGGGGACAGAGCCGTAACTATGGCTACACCTTC | CASRGQSRNYGYTF | TRBV5-6 | many | TRBD1 | TRBJ1-2
TGCGCCAGCAGCTTGGCTCCAGGCATCCACACAGATACGCAGTATTTT | CASSLAPGIHTDTQYF | TRBV5-1 | - | - | TRBJ2-3
TGCGCCAGCAGCCAATTCTTGACTAATCAGGGGACGACAAAGCAGTACTTC | CASSQFLTNQGTTKQYF | TRBV4-3 | many | - | TRBJ2-7
TGTGCCAGCAGCTTAGTCGTGGACTTACCTCCCTACGAGCAGTACTTC | CASSLVVDLPPYEQYF | TRBV7-2 | - | - | TRBJ2-7
TGTGCCGCCGCGCGAAGCCAAGAGACCCAGTACTTC | CAAARSQETQYF | TRBV7-8 | - | - | TRBJ2-5
TGCAGTGCTAGAGAACAGGGATTGAACACTGAAGCTTTCTTT | CSAREQGLNTEAFF | TRBV20-1 | - | - | TRBJ1-1
TGCAGCGTTAAGGCCGGGACTAAAATTTACAATGAGCAGTTCTTC | CSVKAGTKIYNEQFF | TRBV29-1 | - | TRBD2 | TRBJ2-1
TGCAGTGCTGTCGGGGGTTATAGCAATCAGCCCCAGCATTTT | CSAVGGYSNQPQHF | TRBV20-1 | many | - | TRBJ1-5